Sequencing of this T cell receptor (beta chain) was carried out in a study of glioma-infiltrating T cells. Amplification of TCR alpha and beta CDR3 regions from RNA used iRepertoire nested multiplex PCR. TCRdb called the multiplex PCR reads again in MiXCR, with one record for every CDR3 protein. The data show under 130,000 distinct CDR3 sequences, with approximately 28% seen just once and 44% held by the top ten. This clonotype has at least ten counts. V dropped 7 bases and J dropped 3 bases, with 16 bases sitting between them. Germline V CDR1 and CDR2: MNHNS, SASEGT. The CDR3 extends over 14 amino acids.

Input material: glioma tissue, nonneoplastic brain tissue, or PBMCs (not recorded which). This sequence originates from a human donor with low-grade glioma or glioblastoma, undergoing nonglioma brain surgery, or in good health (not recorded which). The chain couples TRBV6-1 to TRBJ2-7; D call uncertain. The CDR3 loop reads CASIPGFGFYEQYF. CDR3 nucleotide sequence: TGTGCCAGCATCCCCGGGTTTGGTTTCTACGAGCAGTACTTC.